The 21 T cell receptor beta chains reported below all come from one sample, sequenced in a study of blood T cell repertoires in COVID-19. Measured with immunoSEQ multiplex PCR; TCRdb has only the in-frame clones, and not every one. The sample consists of about 150,000 clones, approximately 91% of them appearing once. The sequencing input was peripheral blood. These receptors were obtained from a man aged 45-65 years with acute or convalescent COVID-19.

In its sample, this clone was seen a few times. This chain joins TRBV6-6 and TRBJ1-5; D might be TRBD1 (5 bases). The germline V gene encodes CDR1 MNHNY and CDR2 SVGAGI (reference sequence). Trimming pared 6 bases from V and 0 bases from J, leaving 12 bases between. CDR3 length: 15 residues. The CDR3 nucleotides read TGTGCCAGCAGGTTGACAGTGGCTAGCAATCAGCCCCAGCATTTT. Translation: CASRLTVASNQPQHF.

Remarks on this clone: At one boundary the junction diverges from the germline segment, which might be a read error. The chain has TRBV28 and TRBJ1-5; D is uncertain. CDR3 size: 16 residues. Germline V gene lookup returns CDR1 MDHEN and CDR2 SYDVKM. This CDR3 reads CASSLWASGVEKPQHF. As DNA, the CDR3 is TGTGCCAGCAGTCTATGGGCCAGTGGAGTGGAAAAGCCCCAGCATTTT.

This clone was seen a single time. This chain links TRBV7-9 with TRBJ2-5; D is perhaps TRBD1 (5 bases). The CDR3 sequence is 14 residues long. The V gene's germline CDR1 is SEHNR and CDR2 FQNEAQ (reference sequence). The ends were cut back, 3 bases at V and 5 bases at J, with 13 bases in the middle. CDR3 nucleotide sequence: TGTGCCAGCAGCTTTCAAGGGGCGGTGGAGACCCAGTACTTC. It codes for CASSFQGAVETQYF. Full variable domain (outside the CDR3, taken from reference TRBV7-9 and TRBJ2-5): DTGVSQNPRHKITKRGQNVTFRCDPISEHNRLYWYRQTLGQGPEFLTYFQNEAQLEKSRLLSDRFSAERPKGSFSTLEIQRTEQGDSAMYLCASSFQGAVETQYFGPGTRLLVL.

The chain is built from TRBV10-3 and TRBJ2-2, with TRBD1 matching 11 bases. After removal of 5 bases from V and 6 bases from J, the junction contained 5 bases not matched to a gene. The length of the CDR3 is 15 residues. CDR1 and CDR2 from the germline V gene are ENHRY and SYGVKD. The DNA for the CDR3 is TGTGCCATCAGTCACGGACAGGGGGCTGCCGGGGAGCTGTTTTTT. Its protein product is CAISHGQGAAGELFF.

Only one count was recorded for this clone. The chain combines TRBV19 with TRBJ2-1; 10 bases map to TRBD1. The CDR3 length is 15 residues. Trimming cost V 4 bases and J 2 bases; bases outside gene matches: 2. Germline V gives CDR1 LNHDA, CDR2 SQIVND (reference sequence). The CDR3 is CASSKGQGTYNEQFF. In DNA, the CDR3 is TGTGCCAGTAGTAAGGGACAGGGGACCTACAATGAGCAGTTCTTC. The whole variable domain, remainder taken from reference TRBV19 and TRBJ2-1, is DGGITQSPKYLFRKEGQNVTLSCEQNLNHDAMYWYRQDPGQGLRLIYYSQIVNDFQKGDIAEGYSVSREKKESFPLTVTSAQKNPTAFYLCASSKGQGTYNEQFFGPGTRLTVL.

This rearrangement joins TRBV27 to TRBJ1-5; unclear D gene. Germline V lookup: CDR1 MNHEY, CDR2 SMNVEV (reference sequence). The CDR3 extends over 14 amino acids. V lost 6 bases to trimming and J lost 7 bases, with 16 bases between them. The CDR3 loop reads CASRRGSGSQPQHF. The CDR3 DNA reads as TGTGCCAGCAGAAGAGGCAGCGGTAGCCAGCCCCAGCATTTT.

The chain couples TRBV28 to TRBJ2-1; perhaps TRBD1 as D (6 bases). With 3 bases removed from V and 0 bases from J, the gap between germline ends came to 9 bases. The CDR3 is made up of 15 amino acids. Germline values: CDR1 MDHEN, CDR2 SYDVKM. The CDR3 coding sequence is TGTGCCAGCAGTTTGGGGGCGAGCTCCTACAATGAGCAGTTCTTC. Its translation: CASSLGASSYNEQFF.

Written as DNA, the CDR3 is TGTGCCAGCAGTAAGTGGACCGGGACTACCTACAATGAGCAGTTCTTC. It specifies CASSKWTGTTYNEQFF. V and J are TRBV11-2 and TRBJ2-1; 7 bases fit TRBD2. J was trimmed by 2 bases and V by 6 bases; bases with no gene match: 10. The CDR3 totals 16 residues. CDR1 and CDR2 from the germline V gene are SGHAT and FQNNGV.

With regard to this clone: Distinct nucleotide sequences in the sample also encode this CDR3. This chain uses TRBV6-5 with TRBJ1-4; 7 bases agree with TRBD1. CDR1 and CDR2 (germline): MNHEY, SVGAGI. V was pared by 9 bases and J by 1 base, with 5 bases of the junction left unmatched. The CDR3 is 14 residues long. As DNA, the CDR3 is TGTGCCAGTTCCAGACAGGGAACTAATGAAAAACTGTTTTTT. Encoded protein: CASSRQGTNEKLFF.

The rearrangement links TRBV27 to TRBJ1-5; D is unclear. V lost 3 bases to trimming and J lost 1 base, with 10 bases between them. This CDR3 contains 15 residues. Germline V lookup: CDR1 MNHEY, CDR2 SMNVEV (reference sequence). As DNA, the CDR3 is TGTGCCAGCAGTTTTTCTCCGGGGAGCAATCAGCCCCAGCATTTT. Translated: CASSFSPGSNQPQHF.

This chain links TRBV11-2 with TRBJ2-1; TRBD2 matches at 11 bases. The CDR3 loop spans 15 amino acids. After removal of 5 bases from V and 5 bases from J, the junction contained 5 bases not matched to a gene. Per germline, CDR1 SGHAT and CDR2 FQNNGV. Written as DNA, the CDR3 is TGTGCCAGCAGCGAACTAGCGGGAGTTAACAATGAGCAGTTCTTC. This sequence encodes CASSELAGVNNEQFF.

The chain is built from TRBV9 and TRBJ1-5, with D perhaps matching TRBD1 (6 bases). V was clipped by 7 bases and J by 2 bases, with 22 bases between them. Germline V gives CDR1 SGDLS, CDR2 YYNGEE. There are 17 residues in the CDR3. The CDR3 DNA reads TGTGCCAGCCCCATTGAAGGACAGACGGAGGGCAATCAGCCCCAGCATTTT. Protein: CASPIEGQTEGNQPQHF. Looking up the rest from reference TRBV9 and TRBJ1-5 gives the full variable domain: DSGVTQTPKHLITATGQRVTLRCSPRSGDLSVYWYQQSLDQGLQFLIQYYNGEERAKGNILERFSAQQFPDLHSELNLSSLELGDSALYFCASPIEGQTEGNQPQHFGDGTRLSIL.

CDR3 in amino acids: CASSQSTGAGNIQYF. CDR3 sequence (DNA): TGTGCCAGCAGCCAATCGACAGGGGCCGGGAACATTCAGTACTTC. The V gene is TRBV3-1 (or the pseudogene TRBV3-2), the J gene TRBJ2-4; 8 bases map to TRBD1. V shed 2 bases, J shed 7 bases, and the junction held 7 bases outside the gene matches. Germline V gene data show CDR1 as LGHDT and CDR2 as YNNKEL (reference sequence). This CDR3 is built from 15 residues.

The chain carries TRBV10-1 and TRBJ1-5; 10 bases are a match to TRBD1. The CDR3 totals 14 residues. Looked up from germline, CDR1 is WNHNN and CDR2 is SYGVQD (reference sequence). J was trimmed by 5 bases and V by 6 bases; bases with no gene match: 4. CDR3 DNA: TGCGCCAGCAGCCGAGGGACAGGGGATCAGCCCCAGCATTTT. Translating gives CASSRGTGDQPQHF.

The chain links TRBV10-3 to TRBJ1-1, with D possibly TRBD1 on 6 matching bases. Germline CDR1 is ENHRY and CDR2 is SYGVKD. CDR3 length: 15 residues. Trimming cost V 10 bases and J 3 bases, with 21 bases left between them. CDR3 in DNA: TGTGCCACCAGGGGCACAGGGACGGATTACACTGAAGCTTTCTTT. Translating it yields CATRGTGTDYTEAFF.

This clone was detected only once. V usage is TRBV10-2 and J usage is TRBJ2-5; maybe TRBD2 (6 bases). Between the trimmed V and J ends, which lost 7 bases and 3 bases, there was a span of 12 bases. This CDR3 has 13 amino acids. Germline V gene sequence: CDR1 WSHSY, CDR2 SAAADI. CDR3 sequence (DNA): TGCGCCAGCACGGCGGGGAGAGAAGAGACCCAGTACTTC. Its protein product is CASTAGREETQYF.

The chain couples TRBV2 to TRBJ2-5, with 7 bases matching TRBD1. The germline CDR1 and CDR2 sequences are SNHLY and FYNNEI. The CDR3 has 14 residues. V was pared by 7 bases and J by 2 bases, with 7 bases of the junction left unmatched. CDR3 DNA sequence: TGTGCCAGCAATAGACAGGGCCGGCAAGAGACCCAGTACTTC. Its translation: CASNRQGRQETQYF. Full variable domain (outside the CDR3, taken from reference TRBV2 and TRBJ2-5): EPEVTQTPSHQVTQMGQEVILRCVPISNHLYFYWYRQILGQKVEFLVSFYNNEISEKSEIFDDQFSVERPDGSNFTLKIRSTKLEDSAMYFCASNRQGRQETQYFGPGTRLLVL.

The V and J genes are TRBV11-3 and TRBJ2-2; no clear D gene. Trimming removed 0 bases from V and 4 bases from J, with 9 bases in between. CDR1 is SGHNT and CDR2 is YENEEA in the germline V gene. The CDR3 extends over 15 amino acids. The CDR3 DNA follows: TGTGCCAGCAGCTTAGATGCTAGGCCCACCGGGGAGCTGTTTTTT. Protein sequence: CASSLDARPTGELFF.

The chain is built from TRBV21-1 and TRBJ2-1; the DNA was not compared with TRBD2, the D call given in the table. TRBV21-1 counts as a pseudogene. The CDR3 has 16 amino acids. CDR3 sequence reads: CASSTPPGLLDNEQFF. In nucleotides, the CDR3 is TGTGCCAGCAGCACACCGCCGGGTCTTCTCGACAATGAGCAGTTCTTC.

This chain connects TRBV7-3 to TRBJ1-2, with D possibly being TRBD1 (5 bases). The CDR3 contains 15 residues. Germline CDR1 reads SGHTA; CDR2 reads FQGTGA. V gave up 0 bases and J gave up 3 bases, with 11 bases separating them. The CDR3 is CASSLTREGDYGYTF. CDR3 sequence (DNA): TGTGCCAGCAGCTTAACGCGGGAAGGGGACTATGGCTACACCTTC. Filled out from reference TRBV7-3 and TRBJ1-2, the complete variable domain reads GAGVSQTPSNKVTEKGKYVELRCDPISGHTALYWYRQSLGQGPEFLIYFQGTGAADDSGLPNDRFFAVRPEGSVSTLKIQRTERGDSAVYLCASSLTREGDYGYTFGSGTRLTVV.

The chain joins TRBV19 to TRBJ1-5; D perhaps matches TRBD1 (6 bases). Per the germline V gene, CDR1 is LNHDA and CDR2 is SQIVND (reference sequence). V was pared by 7 bases and J by 5 bases, with 9 bases between. CDR3 length: 12 amino acids. The CDR3 loop is CASKGGDQPQHF. The CDR3 DNA sequence: TGTGCCAGTAAAGGGGGAGATCAGCCCCAGCATTTT.